These T cell receptor beta chains were read from a single sample in a study of blood T cell repertoires in COVID-19. Libraries were prepared by immunoSEQ multiplex PCR; TCRdb keeps only in-frame clonotypes and omits some of them. Of 150,000 to 200,000 clones in the sample, about 85% were seen once. Sequences were obtained from peripheral blood. Every receptor here comes from a woman over 75 with acute or convalescent COVID-19. CDR3s include the opening cysteine and the closing phenylalanine or tryptophan. Fields, in order: V gene, D gene, J gene, clone size, CDR3 protein, CDR3 DNA. A D gene is named only where the DNA matches it firmly. A row's size may be missing; if present it is once, few, many or a size class.

V gene: TRBV5-1
D gene: TRBD2
J gene: TRBJ2-5
clone size: -
CDR3 protein: CASSSGTSDTETQYF
CDR3 DNA: TGCGCCAGCAGCAGCGGGACTAGCGATACAGAGACCCAGTACTTC

V gene: TRBV6-5
D gene: TRBD1
J gene: TRBJ1-5
clone size: -
CDR3 protein: CASLGDRGLGQPQHF
CDR3 DNA: TGTGCCAGCCTTGGGGACAGGGGGCTGGGACAGCCCCAGCATTTT

V gene: TRBV6-5
D gene: TRBD1
J gene: TRBJ1-2
clone size: -
CDR3 protein: CASSFRDRGRSGYTF
CDR3 DNA: TGTGCCAGCAGTTTCCGGGACAGGGGGCGGAGTGGCTACACCTTC

V gene: TRBV5-1
D gene: -
J gene: TRBJ1-1
clone size: -
CDR3 protein: CASSLSGSLENTEAFF
CDR3 DNA: TGCGCCAGCAGCTTGAGTGGTAGCTTAGAGAACACTGAAGCTTTCTTT

V gene: TRBV20-1
D gene: -
J gene: TRBJ2-2
clone size: -
CDR3 protein: CSAERAGELFF
CDR3 DNA: TGCAGTGCAGAGAGGGCCGGGGAGCTGTTTTTT

V gene: TRBV3-1/TRBV3-2
D gene: TRBD1
J gene: TRBJ1-5
clone size: -
CDR3 protein: CASSPQGGWNQPQHF
CDR3 DNA: TGTGCCAGCAGTCCTCAGGGGGGATGGAATCAGCCCCAGCATTTT

V gene: TRBV19
D gene: TRBD1
J gene: TRBJ1-3
clone size: -
CDR3 protein: CASTYGTASGNTIYF
CDR3 DNA: TGTGCCAGTACCTACGGGACAGCCTCTGGAAACACCATATATTTT

V gene: TRBV4-1
D gene: TRBD2
J gene: TRBJ2-2
clone size: -
CDR3 protein: CASSQSGGVTGELFF
CDR3 DNA: TGCGCCAGCAGCCAATCGGGGGGAGTCACCGGGGAGCTGTTTTTT

V gene: TRBV7-2
D gene: -
J gene: TRBJ2-2
clone size: -
CDR3 protein: CASAGRLGSTGELFF
CDR3 DNA: TGTGCCAGCGCCGGGCGGCTAGGGAGCACCGGGGAGCTGTTTTTT

V gene: TRBV5-1
D gene: TRBD1
J gene: TRBJ1-4
clone size: once
CDR3 protein: CASRRSAGGEVRDEKLFF
CDR3 DNA: TGCGCCAGCAGACGGTCGGCAGGGGGCGAAGTAAGGGATGAAAAACTGTTTTTT

V gene: TRBV5-4
D gene: TRBD2
J gene: TRBJ2-1
clone size: -
CDR3 protein: CASSLAASGRAYNEQFF
CDR3 DNA: TGTGCCAGCAGCTTGGCCGCTAGCGGGAGGGCCTACAATGAGCAGTTCTTC

V gene: TRBV30
D gene: TRBD1
J gene: TRBJ2-7
clone size: -
CDR3 protein: CAWGTGTGPYEQYF
CDR3 DNA: TGTGCCTGGGGCACCGGGACAGGGCCCTACGAGCAGTACTTC

V gene: TRBV6-2/TRBV6-3
D gene: -
J gene: TRBJ2-1
clone size: few
CDR3 protein: CASSGMRAQNEQFF
CDR3 DNA: TGTGCCAGCAGTGGGATGAGGGCCCAAAATGAGCAGTTCTTC

V gene: TRBV7-8
D gene: -
J gene: TRBJ1-4
clone size: -
CDR3 protein: CASSLARGAREKLFF
CDR3 DNA: TGTGCCAGCAGCTTAGCCCGGGGGGCGCGTGAAAAACTGTTTTTT

V gene: TRBV27
D gene: -
J gene: TRBJ2-3
clone size: -
CDR3 protein: CASSLAGSTDTQYF
CDR3 DNA: TGTGCCAGCAGTTTAGCGGGAAGCACAGATACGCAGTATTTT

V gene: TRBV28
D gene: -
J gene: TRBJ2-5
clone size: -
CDR3 protein: CASSPERRETQYF
CDR3 DNA: TGTGCCAGCAGTCCCGAGCGGCGAGAGACCCAGTACTTC

V gene: TRBV2
D gene: TRBD1
J gene: TRBJ1-1
clone size: once
CDR3 protein: CASSGQGLGNTEAFF
CDR3 DNA: TGTGCCAGCAGCGGACAGGGGCTCGGGAACACTGAAGCTTTCTTT

V gene: TRBV9
D gene: -
J gene: TRBJ1-3
clone size: -
CDR3 protein: CASSVAVGSGNTIYF
CDR3 DNA: TGTGCCAGCAGCGTAGCGGTTGGCTCTGGAAACACCATATATTTT

V gene: TRBV4-3
D gene: -
J gene: TRBJ1-2
clone size: once
CDR3 protein: CASSQEATENYGYTF
CDR3 DNA: TGCGCCAGCAGCCAAGAAGCGACAGAAAACTATGGCTACACCTTC

V gene: TRBV9
D gene: -
J gene: TRBJ2-7
clone size: -
CDR3 protein: CASSVGPTSYEQYF
CDR3 DNA: TGTGCCAGCAGCGTAGGCCCTACCTCCTACGAGCAGTACTTC

V gene: TRBV12-5
D gene: -
J gene: TRBJ1-3
clone size: -
CDR3 protein: CASGRGISGNTIYF
CDR3 DNA: TGTGCTAGTGGCCGGGGGATCTCTGGAAACACCATATATTTT

V gene: TRBV14
D gene: TRBD2
J gene: TRBJ2-3
clone size: few
CDR3 protein: CASSQRWGGSGSDTQYF
CDR3 DNA: TGTGCCAGCAGCCAACGGTGGGGGGGGTCTGGGTCAGATACGCAGTATTTT

V gene: TRBV18
D gene: TRBD1
J gene: TRBJ2-3
clone size: -
CDR3 protein: CASSDREGATQYF
CDR3 DNA: TGTGCCAGCTCCGACAGGGAAGGGGCTACGCAGTATTTT

V gene: TRBV9
D gene: -
J gene: TRBJ1-2
clone size: -
CDR3 protein: CASSVGPGSGNGYTF
CDR3 DNA: TGTGCCAGCAGCGTAGGCCCCGGGTCCGGTAATGGCTACACCTTC

V gene: TRBV10-2
D gene: TRBD2
J gene: TRBJ2-3
clone size: -
CDR3 protein: CASSPTSGAVDTQYF
CDR3 DNA: TGCGCCAGCAGTCCGACTAGCGGGGCGGTGGATACGCAGTATTTT

V gene: TRBV30
D gene: TRBD1
J gene: TRBJ1-3
clone size: -
CDR3 protein: CAWSDGQGGNTIYF
CDR3 DNA: TGTGCCTGGAGTGATGGACAGGGGGGAAACACCATATATTTT

V gene: TRBV7-8
D gene: TRBD2
J gene: TRBJ2-3
clone size: -
CDR3 protein: CASSLDTAGGTDTQYF
CDR3 DNA: TGTGCCAGCAGCCTGGACACAGCGGGGGGCACAGATACGCAGTATTTT

V gene: TRBV12-5
D gene: -
J gene: TRBJ1-3
clone size: -
CDR3 protein: CASGLATGPAGVPGNTIYF
CDR3 DNA: TGTGCTAGTGGTTTGGCTACAGGTCCGGCGGGAGTCCCTGGAAACACCATATATTTT